This T cell receptor (beta chain) came from a study of neurological immune-mediated disorders. Study findings and constraints: As far as clinical or MRI features were concerned, none was associated with the multiple sclerosis repertoire cluster. Across subjects, no CDR3 amino acid sequence appeared in expanded clones of more than one subject, a finding that suggested private repertoires in all groups. Expansion of TCR clones was greatest in HTLV-1-associated myelopathy and smallest in multiple sclerosis, where it fell below that of healthy controls.

CDR3 length: 14 amino acids. CDR1 is LNHNV, CDR2 YYDKDF, per germline (reference sequence). Trimming cost V 1 base and J 6 bases; bases outside gene matches: 3. This clonotype was seen many times. The antigen remains undetermined. The making of cDNA relied on 5'RACE with 10-nucleotide random UMIs. Each CDR3 protein gets one entry after TCRdb re-called the 5' RACE reads with MiXCR. The profile shows 60,000 to 85,000 distinct CDR3 sequences, 4.5% to 6.5% of them singletons. This TCR was sampled from a woman aged 25 to 39 with multiple sclerosis. What was sequenced was PBMCs. The rearrangement joins TRBV15 to TRBJ2-1, with 7 positions matching TRBD1. CDR3: CATSRGRQGNEQFF. The CDR3 DNA reads TGTGCCACCAGCAGAGGCAGACAGGGCAATGAGCAGTTCTTC.